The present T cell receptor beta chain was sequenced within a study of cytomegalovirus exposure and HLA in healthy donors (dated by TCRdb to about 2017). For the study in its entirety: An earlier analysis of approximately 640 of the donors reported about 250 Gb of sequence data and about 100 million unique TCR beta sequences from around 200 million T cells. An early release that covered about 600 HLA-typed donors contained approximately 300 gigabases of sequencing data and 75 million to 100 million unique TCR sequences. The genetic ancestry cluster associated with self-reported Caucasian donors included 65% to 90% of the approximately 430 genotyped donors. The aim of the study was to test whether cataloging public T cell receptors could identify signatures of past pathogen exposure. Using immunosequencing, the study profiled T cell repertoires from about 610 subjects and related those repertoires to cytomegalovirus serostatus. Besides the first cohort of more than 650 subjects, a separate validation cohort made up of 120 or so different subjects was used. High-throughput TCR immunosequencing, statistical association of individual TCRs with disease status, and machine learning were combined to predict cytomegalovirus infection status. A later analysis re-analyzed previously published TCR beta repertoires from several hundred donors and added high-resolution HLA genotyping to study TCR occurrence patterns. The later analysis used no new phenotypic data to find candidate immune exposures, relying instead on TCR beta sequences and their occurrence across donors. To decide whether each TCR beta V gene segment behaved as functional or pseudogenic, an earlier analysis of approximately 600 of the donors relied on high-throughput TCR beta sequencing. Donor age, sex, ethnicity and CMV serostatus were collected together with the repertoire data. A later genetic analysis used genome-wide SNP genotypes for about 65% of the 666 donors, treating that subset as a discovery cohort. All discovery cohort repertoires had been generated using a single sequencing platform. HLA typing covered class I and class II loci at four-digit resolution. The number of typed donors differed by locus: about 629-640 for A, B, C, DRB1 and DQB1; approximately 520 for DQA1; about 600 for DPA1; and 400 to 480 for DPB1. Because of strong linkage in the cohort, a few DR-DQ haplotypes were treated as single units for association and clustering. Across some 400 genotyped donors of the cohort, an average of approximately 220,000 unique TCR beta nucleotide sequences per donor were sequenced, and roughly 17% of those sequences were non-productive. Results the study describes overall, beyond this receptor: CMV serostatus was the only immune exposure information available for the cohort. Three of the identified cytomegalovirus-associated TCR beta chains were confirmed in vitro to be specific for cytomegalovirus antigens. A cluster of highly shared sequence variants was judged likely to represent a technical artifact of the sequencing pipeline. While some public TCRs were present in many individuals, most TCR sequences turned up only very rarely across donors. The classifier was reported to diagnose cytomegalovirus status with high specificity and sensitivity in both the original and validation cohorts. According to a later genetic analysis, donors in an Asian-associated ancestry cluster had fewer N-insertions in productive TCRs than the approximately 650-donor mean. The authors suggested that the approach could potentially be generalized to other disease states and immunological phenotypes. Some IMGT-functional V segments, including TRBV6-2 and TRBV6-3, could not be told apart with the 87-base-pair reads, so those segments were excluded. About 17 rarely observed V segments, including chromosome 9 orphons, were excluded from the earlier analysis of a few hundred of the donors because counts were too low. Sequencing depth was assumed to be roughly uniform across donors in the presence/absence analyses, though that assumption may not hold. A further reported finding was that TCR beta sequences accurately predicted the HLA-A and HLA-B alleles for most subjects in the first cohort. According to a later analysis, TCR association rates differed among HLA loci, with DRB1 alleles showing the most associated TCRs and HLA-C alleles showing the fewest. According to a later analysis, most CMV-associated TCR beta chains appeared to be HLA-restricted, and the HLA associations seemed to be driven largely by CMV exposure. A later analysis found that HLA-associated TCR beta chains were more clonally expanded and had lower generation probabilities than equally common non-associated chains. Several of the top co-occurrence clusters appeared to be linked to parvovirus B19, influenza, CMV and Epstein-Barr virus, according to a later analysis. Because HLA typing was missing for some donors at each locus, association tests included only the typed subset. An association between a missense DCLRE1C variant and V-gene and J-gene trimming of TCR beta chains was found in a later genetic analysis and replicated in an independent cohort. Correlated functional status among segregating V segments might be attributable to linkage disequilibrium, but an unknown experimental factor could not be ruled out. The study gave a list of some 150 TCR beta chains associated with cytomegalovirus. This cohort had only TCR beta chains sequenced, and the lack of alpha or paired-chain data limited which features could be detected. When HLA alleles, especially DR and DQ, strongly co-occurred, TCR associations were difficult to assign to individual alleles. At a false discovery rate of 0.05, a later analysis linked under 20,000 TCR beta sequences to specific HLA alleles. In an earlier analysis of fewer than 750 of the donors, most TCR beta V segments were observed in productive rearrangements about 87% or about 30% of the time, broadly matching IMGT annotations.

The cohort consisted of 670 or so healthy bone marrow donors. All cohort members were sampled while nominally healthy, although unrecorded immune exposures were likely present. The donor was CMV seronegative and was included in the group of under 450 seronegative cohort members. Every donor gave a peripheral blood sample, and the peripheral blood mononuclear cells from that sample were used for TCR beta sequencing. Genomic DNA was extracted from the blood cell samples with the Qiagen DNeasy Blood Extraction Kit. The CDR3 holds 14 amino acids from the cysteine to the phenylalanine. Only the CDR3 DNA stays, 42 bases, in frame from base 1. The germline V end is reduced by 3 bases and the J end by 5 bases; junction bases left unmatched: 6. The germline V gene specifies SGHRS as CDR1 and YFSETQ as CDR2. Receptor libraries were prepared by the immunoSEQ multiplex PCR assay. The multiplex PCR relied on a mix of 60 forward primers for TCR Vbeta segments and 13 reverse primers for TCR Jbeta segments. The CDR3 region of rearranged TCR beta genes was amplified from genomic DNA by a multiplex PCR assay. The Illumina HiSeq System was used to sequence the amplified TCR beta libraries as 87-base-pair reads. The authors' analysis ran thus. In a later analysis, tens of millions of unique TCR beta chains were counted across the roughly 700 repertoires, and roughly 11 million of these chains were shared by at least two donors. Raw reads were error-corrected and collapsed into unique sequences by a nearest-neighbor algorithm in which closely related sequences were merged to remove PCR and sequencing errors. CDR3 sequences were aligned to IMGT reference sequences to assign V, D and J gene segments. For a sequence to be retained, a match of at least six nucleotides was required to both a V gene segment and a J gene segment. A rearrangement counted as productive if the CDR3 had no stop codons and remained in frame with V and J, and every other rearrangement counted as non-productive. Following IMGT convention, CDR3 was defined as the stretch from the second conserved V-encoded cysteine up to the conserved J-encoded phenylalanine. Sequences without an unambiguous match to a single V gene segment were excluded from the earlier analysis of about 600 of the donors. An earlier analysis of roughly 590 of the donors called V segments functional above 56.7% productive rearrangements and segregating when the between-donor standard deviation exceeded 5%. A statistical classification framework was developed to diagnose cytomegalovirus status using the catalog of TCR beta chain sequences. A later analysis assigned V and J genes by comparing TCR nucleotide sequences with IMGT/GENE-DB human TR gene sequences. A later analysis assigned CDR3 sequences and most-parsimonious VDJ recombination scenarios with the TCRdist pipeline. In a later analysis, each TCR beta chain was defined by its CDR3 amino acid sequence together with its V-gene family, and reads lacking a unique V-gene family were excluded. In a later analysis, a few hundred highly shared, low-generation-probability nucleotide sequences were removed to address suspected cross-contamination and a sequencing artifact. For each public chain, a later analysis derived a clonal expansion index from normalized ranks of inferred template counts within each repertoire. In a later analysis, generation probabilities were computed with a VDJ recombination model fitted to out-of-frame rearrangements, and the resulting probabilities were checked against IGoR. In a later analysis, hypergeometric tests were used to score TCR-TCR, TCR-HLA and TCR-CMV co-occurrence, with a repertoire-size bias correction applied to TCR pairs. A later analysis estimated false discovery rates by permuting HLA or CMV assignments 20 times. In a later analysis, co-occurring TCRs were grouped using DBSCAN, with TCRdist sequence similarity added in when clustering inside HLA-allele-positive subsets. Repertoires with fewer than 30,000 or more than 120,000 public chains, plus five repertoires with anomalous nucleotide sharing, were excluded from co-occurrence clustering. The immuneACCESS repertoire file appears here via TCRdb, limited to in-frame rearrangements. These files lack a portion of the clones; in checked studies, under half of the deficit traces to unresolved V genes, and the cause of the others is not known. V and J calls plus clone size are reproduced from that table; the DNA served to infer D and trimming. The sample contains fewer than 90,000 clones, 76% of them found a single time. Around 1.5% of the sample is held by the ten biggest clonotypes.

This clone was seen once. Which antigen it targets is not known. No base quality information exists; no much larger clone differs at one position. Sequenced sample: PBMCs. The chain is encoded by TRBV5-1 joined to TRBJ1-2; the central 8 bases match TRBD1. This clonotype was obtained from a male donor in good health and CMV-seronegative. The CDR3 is CASSSQGAAYGYTF. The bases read TGCGCCAGCAGCTCGCAGGGGGCGGCTTATGGCTACACCTTC.